What follows are 20 T cell receptor beta chains derived from one specimen sequenced in a study of cytotoxic CD8 clonotypes in ibrutinib-treated CLL. Profiling relied on immunoSEQ multiplex PCR, and the TCRdb table lists in-frame clones only, not all of them. The sample has some 310,000 clones, about 77% seen once; the top ten hold approximately 7%. The material was PBMCs, obtained before ibrutinib treatment. The receptors originated from a human donor with chronic lymphocytic leukemia.

The chain joins TRBV18 to TRBJ2-7, with TRBD2 identical over 10 bases. The CDR3 extends over 14 amino acids. Unmatched junction bases numbered 5, after V lost 5 bases and J lost 4 bases. Germline assignment: CDR1 KGHSH and CDR2 LQKENI. CDR3 DNA: TGTGCCAGCTCAGCTAGCGGGAGTGAGTACGAGCAGTACTTC. Translated, it gives CASSASGSEYEQYF.

A few counts support this clone. The chain is built from TRBV19 and TRBJ1-5; the match to TRBD1 covers 7 bases. The junction had 6 bases not matched to a gene; V was cut back by 7 bases and J by 0 bases. This CDR3 spans 15 amino acids. Germline V gene lookup returns CDR1 LNHDA and CDR2 SQIVND (reference sequence). The CDR3 DNA is TGTGCCAGTACCCTGGGACAGTCTAGCAATCAGCCCCAGCATTTT. This translates into CASTLGQSSNQPQHF.

This clone was seen once. The chain employs TRBV11-2 and TRBJ2-3; 10 nucleotides line up with TRBD2. The V and J ends lost 3 bases and 3 bases, in that order; junction bases with no gene match: 3. CDR3 length equals 15 residues. Germline CDR1 SGHAT, CDR2 FQNNGV. Here the CDR3 reads CASSFRTSGTDTQYF. CDR3 DNA: TGTGCCAGCAGCTTTCGGACTAGCGGAACAGATACGCAGTATTTT.

V and J are TRBV6-5 and TRBJ2-3, with 11 bases fitting TRBD2. Trimming removed 6 bases from V and 5 bases from J; junction bases left unmatched: 4. The CDR3 runs to 14 residues. Germline V lookup: CDR1 MNHEY, CDR2 SVGAGI. This CDR3 is CASRTGLAGDTQYF. The CDR3 DNA reads as TGTGCCAGCAGGACCGGACTAGCGGGAGATACGCAGTATTTT.

This clone was detected once. This rearrangement joins TRBV5-1 to TRBJ2-1, with 8 nucleotides matching TRBD1. The CDR3 has 13 residues. Losses at the gene ends were 5 bases for V and 6 bases for J; bases not matched to a gene: 4. Per the germline V gene, CDR1 is SGHRS and CDR2 is YFSETQ. CDR3 DNA: TGCGCCAGCAGTTCACAGGGGGGCAATGAGCAGTTCTTC. Protein product: CASSSQGGNEQFF.

The chain couples TRBV5-1 to TRBJ2-1, with 7 nucleotides matching TRBD2. Germline-derived CDR1 and CDR2 are SGHRS and YFSETQ. Losses at the gene ends were 4 bases for V and 2 bases for J; bases not matched to a gene: 12. This CDR3 comprises 17 residues. The DNA for the CDR3 is TGCGCCAGCAGCCCGGGAGACCAGCGGGGAGCCTACAATGAGCAGTTCTTC. Protein sequence: CASSPGDQRGAYNEQFF.

This clone was seen just once. The gene calls are TRBV7-3 and TRBJ2-7; unclear D gene. Germline lookup yields CDR1 SGHTA and CDR2 FQGTGA. The CDR3 extends over 11 amino acids. The germline V and J ends were trimmed by 2 bases and 5 bases, with 4 bases remaining between them. In DNA, the CDR3 is TGTGCCAGCAGCTTAGGGGACGAGCAGTACTTC. This gives the protein CASSLGDEQYF.

The chain joins TRBV9 to TRBJ2-7, with 8 positions matching TRBD2. CDR3 length equals 14 residues. Germline V lookup: CDR1 SGDLS, CDR2 YYNGEE. Trimming removed 4 bases from V and 3 bases from J; junction bases left unmatched: 6. CDR3 DNA: TGTGCCAGCAGCTTTAGCGGGACGGACTACGAGCAGTACTTC. Its translation is CASSFSGTDYEQYF.

This chain joins TRBV5-1 and TRBJ2-7; 12 nucleotides agree with TRBD2. J was trimmed by 4 bases and V by 4 bases; bases with no gene match: 9. Germline V lookup: CDR1 SGHRS, CDR2 YFSETQ. The CDR3 totals 16 residues. The CDR3 DNA is TGCGCCAGCAGCCCACATACTAGCGGGAGGTGGTACGAGCAGTACTTC. Translation: CASSPHTSGRWYEQYF.

This chain links TRBV18 with TRBJ1-4, with 8 positions matching TRBD1. Germline V gene sequence: CDR1 KGHSH, CDR2 LQKENI. CDR3 length equals 15 residues. Trimming cost V 2 bases and J 3 bases; bases outside gene matches: 2. DNA for the CDR3: TGTGCCAGCTCACCAGAACAGGGGGCTAATGAAAAACTGTTTTTT. Protein: CASSPEQGANEKLFF.

This rearrangement joins TRBV19 to TRBJ2-2; the D is unclear. The CDR3 spans 14 residues. Trimming took off 3 bases at V and 1 base at J, with 6 bases between the two ends. Per germline, CDR1 LNHDA and CDR2 SQIVND (reference sequence). CDR3 sequence reads: CASSIVMNTGELFF. DNA of the CDR3: TGTGCCAGTAGTATCGTCATGAACACCGGGGAGCTGTTTTTT.

This clone was picked up one time. An end of the junction does not agree with germline; a read error may underlie this. The CDR3 sequence is CASRTSGRASHEQYF. The CDR3 nucleotides read TGTGCCAGCAGGACCAGCGGGAGGGCCTCCCACGAGCAGTACTTC. V and J are TRBV5-6 and TRBJ2-7, with 10 nucleotides matching TRBD2. Germline loops: CDR1 SGHDT, CDR2 YYEEEE. This CDR3 spans 15 amino acids.

The chain recombines TRBV27 with TRBJ1-2; the D gene is possibly TRBD1 (6 bases). CDR3 length: 14 residues. Looked up from germline, CDR1 is MNHEY and CDR2 is SMNVEV (reference sequence). V was cut by 3 bases and J by 5 bases, with 13 bases left in between. In DNA, the CDR3 is TGTGCCAGCAGTTTGAACAGGGAGGGATATGGCTACACCTTC. Its translation: CASSLNREGYGYTF.

The chain has TRBV29-1 and TRBJ2-3; a weak D match, TRBD1 (6 bases). Trimming pared 6 bases from V and 0 bases from J, leaving 13 bases between. Germline values: CDR1 SQVTM, CDR2 ANQGSEA. The CDR3 covers 14 residues. CDR3 in amino acids: CSVKQGTSTDTQYF. CDR3 in DNA: TGCAGCGTGAAACAGGGTACCAGCACAGATACGCAGTATTTT.

The chain carries TRBV5-4 and TRBJ1-2; no clear D gene. Germline V lookup: CDR1 SGHNT, CDR2 YYREEE (reference sequence). With 3 bases removed from V and 0 bases from J, the gap between germline ends came to 6 bases. The length of the CDR3 is 13 residues. CDR3 in DNA: TGTGCCAGCAGCTCCCCACCTAACTATGGCTACACCTTC. Amino acid sequence: CASSSPPNYGYTF.

This clone was detected once. The chain has TRBV5-4 and TRBJ2-5, with 10 positions matching TRBD1. The CDR3 has 15 residues. V was pared by 4 bases and J by 5 bases, with 8 bases of the junction left unmatched. Germline V gene lookup returns CDR1 SGHNT and CDR2 YYREEE (reference sequence). The CDR3 DNA is TGTGCCAGCAGCCATGCAGACAGGGGGCGGGAGACCCAGTACTTC. It encodes CASSHADRGRETQYF.

The J gene is TRBJ2-7, the V gene TRBV18, with D uncertain. Looked up from germline, CDR1 is KGHSH and CDR2 is LQKENI. The CDR3 is 14 residues long. V was clipped by 1 base and J by 4 bases, with 11 bases between them. The CDR3 reads CASSPQGLAYEQYF. As DNA, the CDR3 is TGTGCCAGCTCACCACAGGGATTGGCTTACGAGCAGTACTTC.

The chain is built from TRBV5-6 and TRBJ1-5; D unclear. This CDR3 contains 15 residues. Trimming stripped 3 bases from V and 0 bases from J, with 10 bases between. CDR1 is SGHDT, CDR2 YYEEEE, per germline. CDR3 DNA sequence: TGTGCCAGCAGCTGGTATACAGATAGCAATCAGCCCCAGCATTTT. Its protein product is CASSWYTDSNQPQHF.

The chain is built from TRBV15 and TRBJ2-7; the D gene is possibly TRBD2 (5 bases). This CDR3 region has 15 residues. Germline V CDR1 and CDR2: LNHNV, YYDKDF (reference sequence). V was clipped by 3 bases and J by 4 bases, with 16 bases between them. CDR3 residues: CATSSGPLGSYEQYF. DNA for the CDR3: TGTGCCACCAGCAGTGGACCACTAGGCTCGTACGAGCAGTACTTC.

The rearrangement links TRBV7-9 to TRBJ2-7; 8 bases are a match to TRBD1. With 5 bases clipped from V and 6 bases from J, the junction kept 12 bases outside the gene matches. Germline values: CDR1 SEHNR, CDR2 FQNEAQ (reference sequence). The CDR3 extends over 15 amino acids. CDR3 sequence (DNA): TGTGCCAGCAGCCCCGGCGGACAGGGTTTCACCGAGCAGTACTTC. Its translation is CASSPGGQGFTEQYF.